A single T cell receptor (beta chain) is shown here with its context. The target antigen is unknown. The entry originates in a study of CD4 T cells in relation to SARS-CoV-2 and coronaviruses. CD4+ T cells from unexposed donors were obtained before the COVID-19 pandemic (2011-2018). Isolation of CD4+ T cells took place after less than 13 days in culture. Unexposed-donor CD4+ T cells were probed with SARS-CoV-2 S/N and four cold-coronavirus spikes, cells permitting. Produced via immunoSEQ multiplex PCR; TCRdb's table is partial and in-frame only. The sample holds some 22,000 clones, 66% seen once. CDR1 is LGHNA, CDR2 YSLEER, per germline. This CDR3 has 14 residues. V lost 1 base, J lost 2 bases, and 6 bases lay in between.

V gene TRBV4-3 combines with J gene TRBJ1-5; no clear D gene. This TCR was recovered from a human donor in good health. Source material: CD4+ T cells from PBMCs, cultured in vitro. CDR3: CASSQGAGNQPQHF. The CDR3 nucleotides read TGCGCCAGCAGCCAAGGAGCGGGCAATCAGCCCCAGCATTTT.